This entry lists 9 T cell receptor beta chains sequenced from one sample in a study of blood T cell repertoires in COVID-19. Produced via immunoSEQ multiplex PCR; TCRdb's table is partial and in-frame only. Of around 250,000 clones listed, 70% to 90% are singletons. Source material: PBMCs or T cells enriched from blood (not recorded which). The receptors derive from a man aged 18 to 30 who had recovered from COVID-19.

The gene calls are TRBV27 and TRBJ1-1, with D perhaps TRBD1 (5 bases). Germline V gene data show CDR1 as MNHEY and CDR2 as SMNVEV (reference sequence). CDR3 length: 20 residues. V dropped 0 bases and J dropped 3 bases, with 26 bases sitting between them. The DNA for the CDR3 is TGTGCCAGCAGTTTATCGAGCGTCCCGGGGGGAGGGAGGGCGGACACTGAAGCTTTCTTT. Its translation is CASSLSSVPGGGRADTEAFF.

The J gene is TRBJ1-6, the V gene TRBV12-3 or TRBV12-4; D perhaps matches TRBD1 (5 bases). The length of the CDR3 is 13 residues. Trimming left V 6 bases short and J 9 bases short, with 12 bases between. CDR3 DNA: TGTGCCAGCAGGCGCAGGGTCCCTTCACCCCTCCACTTT. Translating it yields CASRRRVPSPLHF.

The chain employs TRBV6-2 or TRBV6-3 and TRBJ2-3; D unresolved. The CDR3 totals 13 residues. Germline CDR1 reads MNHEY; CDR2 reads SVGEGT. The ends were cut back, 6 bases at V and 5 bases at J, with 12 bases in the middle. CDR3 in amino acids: CASSPYLRDTQYF. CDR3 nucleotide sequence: TGTGCCAGCAGCCCATATCTTAGAGATACGCAGTATTTT.

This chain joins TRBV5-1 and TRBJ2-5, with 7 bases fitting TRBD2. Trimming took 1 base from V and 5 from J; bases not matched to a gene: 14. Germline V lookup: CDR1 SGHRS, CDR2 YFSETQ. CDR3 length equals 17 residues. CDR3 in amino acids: CASSLTPGGPISETQYF. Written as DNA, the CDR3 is TGCGCCAGCAGCTTGACCCCGGGGGGACCAATCTCCGAGACCCAGTACTTC.

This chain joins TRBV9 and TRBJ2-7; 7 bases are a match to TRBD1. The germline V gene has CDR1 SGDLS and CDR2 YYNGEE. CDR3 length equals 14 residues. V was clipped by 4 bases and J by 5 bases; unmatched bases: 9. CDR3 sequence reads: CASSPRNRGDEQYF. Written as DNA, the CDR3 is TGTGCCAGCAGCCCAAGAAACAGGGGCGACGAGCAGTACTTC.

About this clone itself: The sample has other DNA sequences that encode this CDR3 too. CDR3 loop: CASSFSGNQPQHF. The CDR3 nucleotides read TGTGCCAGCAGTTTCAGTGGCAATCAGCCCCAGCATTTT. The rearrangement uses TRBV12-3 or TRBV12-4 and TRBJ1-5, with D hard to call. The CDR3 covers 13 residues. V was shortened by 3 bases and J by 2 bases, with 5 bases between the two germline ends.

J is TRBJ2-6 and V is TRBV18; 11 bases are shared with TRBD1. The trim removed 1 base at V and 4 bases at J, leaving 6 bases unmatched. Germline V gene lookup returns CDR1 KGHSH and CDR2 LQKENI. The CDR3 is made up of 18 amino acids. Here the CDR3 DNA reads TGTGCCAGCTCACCACGGACAGGGGGCGCGGGAGGGGCCAACGTCCTGACTTTC. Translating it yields CASSPRTGGAGGANVLTF.

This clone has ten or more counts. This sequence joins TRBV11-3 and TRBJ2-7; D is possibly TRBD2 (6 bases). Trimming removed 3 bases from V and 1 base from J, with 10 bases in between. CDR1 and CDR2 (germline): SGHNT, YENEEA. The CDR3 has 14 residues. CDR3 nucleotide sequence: TGTGCCAGCAGCTTGCGGGGTCAGTCCTACGAGCAGTACTTC. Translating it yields CASSLRGQSYEQYF.

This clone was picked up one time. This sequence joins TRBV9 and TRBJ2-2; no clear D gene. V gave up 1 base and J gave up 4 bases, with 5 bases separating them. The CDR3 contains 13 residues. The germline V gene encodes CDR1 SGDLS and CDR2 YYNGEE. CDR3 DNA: TGTGCCAGCAGCGTACAGGCCACCGGGGAGCTGTTTTTT. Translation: CASSVQATGELFF.